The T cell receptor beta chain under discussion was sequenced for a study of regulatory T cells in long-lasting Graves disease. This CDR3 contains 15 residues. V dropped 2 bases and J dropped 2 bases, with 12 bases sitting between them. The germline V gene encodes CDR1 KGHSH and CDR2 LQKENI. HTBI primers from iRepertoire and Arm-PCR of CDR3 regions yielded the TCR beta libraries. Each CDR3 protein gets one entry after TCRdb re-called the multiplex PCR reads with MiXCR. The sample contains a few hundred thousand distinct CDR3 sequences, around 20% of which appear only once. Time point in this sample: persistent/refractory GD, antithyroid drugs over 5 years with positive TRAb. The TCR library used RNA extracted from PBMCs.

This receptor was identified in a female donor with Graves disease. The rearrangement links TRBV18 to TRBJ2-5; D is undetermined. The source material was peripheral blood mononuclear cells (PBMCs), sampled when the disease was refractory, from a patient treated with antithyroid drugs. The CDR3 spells CASSPRGDKQETQYF. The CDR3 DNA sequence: TGTGCCAGCTCACCAAGAGGAGACAAGCAAGAGACCCAGTACTTC.